The 28 T cell receptor beta chains below all came from one sample that was sequenced in a study of cytomegalovirus exposure and HLA in healthy donors. PCR involved 60 Vbeta and 13 Jbeta primers. Profiling relied on immunoSEQ multiplex PCR, and the TCRdb table lists in-frame clones only, not all of them. The sample includes over 120,000 clones. The sequenced sample was PBMCs. These receptors all stem from a male donor in good health and CMV-seronegative.

This sequence joins TRBV6-5 and TRBJ1-2; D possibly corresponds to TRBD1 (6 bases). V lost 4 bases and J 2 bases, leaving 11 bases between the germline ends. The CDR3 runs to 14 residues. Germline CDR1 reads MNHEY; CDR2 reads SVGAGI. CDR3 sequence: CASSLGGSNYGYTF. DNA for the CDR3: TGTGCCAGCAGTTTAGGGGGATCCAACTATGGCTACACCTTC.

The rearrangement joins TRBV6-1 to TRBJ1-4; D unresolved. The CDR3 has 15 amino acids. CDR1 is MNHNS and CDR2 is SASEGT in the germline V gene. Deletions cut 4 bases from V and 7 bases from J, with 16 bases between. The CDR3 loop reads CASSGPQVPFEKLFF. CDR3 nucleotide sequence: TGTGCCAGCAGTGGACCTCAGGTGCCCTTTGAAAAACTGTTTTTT.

This sequence joins TRBV6-1 and TRBJ2-7, with TRBD2 matching over 7 bases. With 3 bases clipped from V and 3 bases from J, the junction kept 17 bases outside the gene matches. The germline gives CDR1 MNHNS, CDR2 SASEGT. There are 18 residues in the CDR3. CDR3 protein: CASSEAQFGSGVFYEQYF. DNA for the CDR3: TGTGCCAGCAGTGAGGCTCAATTTGGGAGCGGGGTATTCTACGAGCAGTACTTC.

J is TRBJ2-7 and V is TRBV10-2, with 7 bases that match TRBD1. Germline V gives CDR1 WSHSY, CDR2 SAAADI. The V segment lost 6 bases and the J segment 2 bases; nucleotides outside the gene matches: 4. This CDR3 is built from 13 residues. CDR3: CASRVGTAYEQYF. CDR3 in DNA: TGCGCCAGCAGAGTCGGGACAGCCTACGAGCAGTACTTC.

V gene TRBV29-1 combines with J gene TRBJ2-5; 9 bases match TRBD2. Trimming at V came to 4 bases and at J to 7 bases, leaving 7 bases not matched to a gene. The CDR3 has 13 amino acids. Looked up from germline, CDR1 is SQVTM and CDR2 is ANQGSEA. CDR3 residues: CSVGSGSSGTQYF. The CDR3 DNA reads as TGCAGCGTTGGTAGCGGGAGTTCCGGGACCCAGTACTTC.

The chain employs TRBV5-1 and TRBJ2-3; 8 nucleotides match TRBD1. The trim removed 0 bases at V and 1 base at J, leaving 4 bases unmatched. The CDR3 is 16 amino acids. The germline V gene encodes CDR1 SGHRS and CDR2 YFSETQ. The DNA for the CDR3 is TGCGCCAGCAGCTTGGACACAGGGGGTGGCACAGATACGCAGTATTTT. It codes for CASSLDTGGGTDTQYF.

This chain connects TRBV5-6 to TRBJ2-7; unclear D gene. Trimming shortened V by 2 bases and J by 1 base, and 10 bases separated the two germline ends. The length of the CDR3 is 14 residues. Per germline, CDR1 SGHDT and CDR2 YYEEEE. The CDR3 coding sequence is TGTGCCAGCAGCTTCTCCAGTTCGTCCTACGAGCAGTACTTC. Its protein is CASSFSSSSYEQYF.

The CDR3 DNA reads TGTGCCAGCAGTTTACGGTCAGGGGGCGCGAGCTATGGCTACACCTTC. Its protein product is CASSLRSGGASYGYTF. The rearrangement links TRBV28 to TRBJ1-2; 8 nucleotides align to TRBD1. The CDR3 contains 16 residues. Germline CDR1 is MDHEN and CDR2 is SYDVKM. V was pared by 2 bases and J by 4 bases, with 9 bases of the junction left unmatched.

DNA for the CDR3: TGTGCCTGGAACCTAGGTCAGGGGGCCAATGAAAAACTGTTTTTT. Translating gives CAWNLGQGANEKLFF. The chain recombines TRBV30 with TRBJ1-4; 8 bases align to TRBD1. CDR3 length: 15 amino acids. Trimming took 4 bases from V and 5 from J; bases not matched to a gene: 9. Germline V lookup: CDR1 GTSNPN, CDR2 SVGIG (reference sequence).

CDR3 in DNA: TGTGCCAGTAGTATTCGATCGGGTGACAATCAGCCCCAGCATTTT. Amino acid sequence: CASSIRSGDNQPQHF. The gene calls are TRBV19 and TRBJ1-5; D is unclear. The V and J ends lost 3 bases and 3 bases respectively, with 12 bases between them. The CDR3 spans 15 residues. Germline-derived CDR1 and CDR2 are LNHDA and SQIVND (reference sequence).

This chain links TRBV7-9 with TRBJ2-7; possibly TRBD1 for D (5 bases). The CDR3 extends over 16 amino acids. The germline gives CDR1 SEHNR, CDR2 FQNEAQ (reference sequence). V lost 5 bases and J 1 base, leaving 18 bases between the germline ends. The CDR3 coding sequence is TGTGCCAGCAGCCGTTCATTTCAGGGTCGTTCCTACGAGCAGTACTTC. Its protein product is CASSRSFQGRSYEQYF.

The V and J genes are TRBV7-8 and TRBJ2-1; 9 bases align to TRBD2. Germline V gene lookup returns CDR1 SGHVS and CDR2 FQNEAQ. This CDR3 is built from 14 residues. The trim removed 3 bases at V and 7 bases at J, leaving 4 bases unmatched. In DNA form, the CDR3 reads TGTGCCAGCAGCTTGTCTAGCGGGATAAATGAGCAGTTCTTC. Protein sequence: CASSLSSGINEQFF.

The chain combines TRBV7-9 with TRBJ1-1; possibly TRBD1 for D (5 bases). From germline, CDR1 is SEHNR and CDR2 FQNEAQ (reference sequence). The V end was cut by 5 bases, the J end by 3 bases, with 16 bases between. This CDR3 is built from 15 residues. This CDR3 is CASSASGRMDTEAFF. The CDR3 bases are TGTGCCAGCAGCGCGTCAGGGCGCATGGACACTGAAGCTTTCTTT.

This sequence joins TRBV15 and TRBJ1-3; D gene uncertain. Trimming cost V 6 bases and J 4 bases, with 16 bases left between them. The CDR3 totals 15 residues. Germline V CDR1 and CDR2: LNHNV, YYDKDF (reference sequence). CDR3 in DNA: TGTGCCACCAGGCGTACGGGTGTAGGAGGAAACACCATATATTTT. Translated, it gives CATRRTGVGGNTIYF.

The chain has TRBV18 and TRBJ2-2; the match to TRBD2 covers 8 bases. Germline CDR1 KGHSH, CDR2 LQKENI. After removal of 8 bases from V and 0 bases from J, the junction contained 8 bases not matched to a gene. The CDR3 spans 16 residues. DNA of the CDR3: TGTGCCAGCCCATCTAGCGGGTCAACGAACACCGGGGAGCTGTTTTTT. It translates to CASPSSGSTNTGELFF. Full variable domain (rest looked up from reference TRBV18 and TRBJ2-2): NAGVMQNPRHLVRRRGQEARLRCSPMKGHSHVYWYRQLPEEGLKFMVYLQKENIIDESGMPKERFSAEFPKEGPSILRIQQVVRGDSAAYFCASPSSGSTNTGELFFGEGSRLTVL.

The chain recombines TRBV28 with TRBJ2-6, with D uncertain. Trimming removed 4 bases at V and 0 bases at J, with 4 bases between. The CDR3 has 14 residues. Germline assignment: CDR1 MDHEN and CDR2 SYDVKM. The CDR3 protein is CASSYLSGANVLTF. CDR3 nucleotides: TGTGCCAGCAGTTATCTCTCTGGGGCCAACGTCCTGACTTTC.

The chain couples TRBV30 to TRBJ1-1; TRBD1 is a possible D gene (5 bases). Germline lookup yields CDR1 GTSNPN and CDR2 SVGIG (reference sequence). CDR3 length: 12 residues. V was trimmed by 5 bases and J by 5 bases, leaving 12 bases between them. CDR3 coding DNA: TGTGCCTGGGCGGCAGGGTATACTGAAGCTTTCTTT. This translates into CAWAAGYTEAFF.

This chain links TRBV5-8 with TRBJ2-7, with D possibly TRBD1 on 6 matching bases. V lost 4 bases to trimming and J lost 2 bases, with 10 bases between them. CDR1 is SGHTS and CDR2 is YDEGEE in the germline V gene. This CDR3 spans 13 amino acids. CDR3 region: CASSLDRTYEQYF. CDR3 nucleotide sequence: TGTGCCAGCAGCCTGGACAGAACCTACGAGCAGTACTTC.

This rearrangement joins TRBV9 to TRBJ1-1; a possible D gene is TRBD1 (5 bases). Trimming shortened V by 7 bases and J by 4 bases, and 17 bases separated the two germline ends. Germline V gene sequence: CDR1 SGDLS, CDR2 YYNGEE. This CDR3 is built from 14 residues. In DNA form, the CDR3 reads TGTGCCAGCCAGGACGGCCAAGGGGCCACTGAAGCTTTCTTT. It yields the protein CASQDGQGATEAFF.

The rearrangement uses TRBV19 and TRBJ1-1; D is undetermined. Germline lookup yields CDR1 LNHDA and CDR2 SQIVND (reference sequence). The CDR3 runs 15 residues. V was trimmed by 5 bases and J by 0 bases, leaving 13 bases between them. As DNA, the CDR3 is TGTGCCAGTAGTCGAAAGTCGACTTTGAACACTGAAGCTTTCTTT. Protein product: CASSRKSTLNTEAFF.

Worth noting for this clone: Germline and junction disagree at one end, which may indicate a read error. The same CDR3 can be traced to other DNA sequences in this sample. V gene TRBV30 combines with J gene TRBJ1-6; TRBD1 matches 7 bases. Germline CDR1 GTSNPN, CDR2 SVGIG (reference sequence). This CDR3 is 15 amino acids long. The CDR3 region has the DNA TGCGCCTGGAGTGTTCTGTCAGGGGGTGGTTCACCCCTCCACTTT. Its translation is CAWSVLSGGGSPLHF.

The chain employs TRBV19 and TRBJ2-7, with 8 nucleotides matching TRBD1. The CDR3 covers 14 residues. V lost 10 bases and J lost 2; bases outside the gene matches: 10. Germline assignment: CDR1 LNHDA and CDR2 SQIVND (reference sequence). In nucleotides, the CDR3 is TGTGCCACGCGCCCAGGGGGCGGAGCCTACGAGCAGTACTTC. Its protein product is CATRPGGGAYEQYF.

The rearrangement links TRBV19 to TRBJ1-4; the D gene is possibly TRBD1 (5 bases). Between the trimmed V and J ends, which lost 5 bases and 2 bases, there was a span of 15 bases. This CDR3 region has 16 residues. The V gene's germline CDR1 is LNHDA and CDR2 SQIVND (reference sequence). CDR3 sequence (DNA): TGTGCCAGTAGTCCACGGGGGTTTTCCACTAATGAAAAACTGTTTTTT. Amino acid sequence: CASSPRGFSTNEKLFF.

The chain's CDR3 is CASSGLATDTQYF. In DNA, the CDR3 is TGCGCCAGCAGTGGACTAGCGACAGATACGCAGTATTTT. The rearrangement uses TRBV5-1 and TRBJ2-3, with 9 bases lining up with TRBD2. Germline loops: CDR1 SGHRS, CDR2 YFSETQ. The CDR3 is 13 residues long. After removal of 5 bases from V and 3 bases from J, the junction contained 1 base not matched to a gene.

The J gene is TRBJ1-2, the V gene TRBV28; TRBD1 might be the D (6 bases). This CDR3 contains 14 residues. The V gene lost 2 bases and the J gene lost 7 bases, with 14 bases spanning the gap. The germline gives CDR1 MDHEN, CDR2 SYDVKM. CDR3 residues: CASSLLTGWGGYTF. The CDR3 DNA is TGTGCCAGCAGTTTACTTACAGGGTGGGGTGGCTACACCTTC.

This rearrangement joins TRBV4-2 to TRBJ1-1, with a possible D match to TRBD1 (6 bases). Germline V gene sequence: CDR1 LGHNA, CDR2 YNFKEQ. With 7 bases removed from V and 8 bases from J, the gap between germline ends came to 11 bases. CDR3 size: 11 residues. CDR3 coding DNA: TGTGCCAGCACCGAAAGGGGGGAAGCTTTCTTT. Translation: CASTERGEAFF.

The chain recombines TRBV7-6 with TRBJ1-1; 8 bases fit TRBD1. The CDR3 runs 18 residues. Trimming took 0 bases from V and 3 from J; bases not matched to a gene: 12. The V gene's germline CDR1 is SGHVS and CDR2 FNYEAQ. CDR3 sequence: CASSLALSRGQRDTEAFF. The CDR3 coding sequence is TGTGCCAGCAGCTTAGCGCTGTCCAGGGGGCAGAGGGACACTGAAGCTTTCTTT.

This chain joins TRBV5-1 and TRBJ2-7; TRBD1 matches 9 bases. The CDR3 has 14 amino acids. V gave up 0 bases and J gave up 4 bases; unmatched junction bases: 2. Germline V gene lookup returns CDR1 SGHRS and CDR2 YFSETQ. The CDR3 loop is CASSLEGQGYEQYF. The CDR3 coding sequence is TGCGCCAGCAGCTTGGAGGGACAGGGTTACGAGCAGTACTTC.